Each of the 9 T cell receptor beta chains below was sequenced from the same sample in a study of tumor-infiltrating lymphocytes in primary liver carcinoma. Between about 19 and 34 mg of unsorted bulk tissue served as the source from which RNA and DNA were co-extracted. Starting from around 510 ng of total RNA, TCR beta cDNA was produced with a primer in the constant region. Libraries for TCR beta were built through three nested multiplex PCR rounds, which together made up a slightly modified ARM-PCR procedure. The first two PCR rounds, nine to ten cycles each, used TRBV1-TRBV30 forward primers and a C-beta reverse primer. TCRdb reprocessed the multiplex PCR reads with MiXCR, giving one entry per CDR3 protein. The sample records 65,000 to 80,000 distinct CDR3 sequences, approximately 70% being singletons. The sample was liver tumor tissue from sampling region 4. This sample's subset: tumor region T4, right-lateral pole. The receptors stem from a man aged 35 to 55 with primary liver carcinoma and hepatitis B virus infection.

This clonotype was recorded many times. This chain connects TRBV12-3 or TRBV12-4 to TRBJ1-5; the match to TRBD1 covers 8 bases. The CDR3 is 14 residues long. V trimming: 4 bases; J trimming: 6 bases; junction bases outside the gene matches: 5. The CDR3 loop reads CASSWTGLSQPQHF. The CDR3 DNA is TGTGCCAGCAGTTGGACAGGGCTTAGTCAGCCCCAGCATTTT.

This clonotype was picked up many times. This chain connects TRBV5-1 to TRBJ2-1; 9 nucleotides align to TRBD2. This CDR3 has 16 residues. Germline CDR1 and CDR2: SGHRS and YFSETQ. The ends lost 4 bases at V and 0 bases at J; junction bases unmatched: 5. The CDR3 loop is CASSGLSGSSYNEQFF. CDR3 nucleotides: TGCGCCAGCAGCGGTCTTAGCGGGAGCTCCTACAATGAGCAGTTCTTC.

In its sample, this clonotype was seen many times. The V call is TRBV6-5, the J call TRBJ2-7; 7 bases match TRBD2. The CDR3 covers 14 residues. Germline lookup yields CDR1 MNHEY and CDR2 SVGAGI. V was pared by 4 bases and J by 5 bases, with 8 bases of the junction left unmatched. The CDR3 reads CASSSGTRGDEQYF. CDR3 in DNA: TGTGCCAGCAGTTCCGGGACTCGGGGGGACGAGCAGTACTTC.

Concerning this clonotype: No conserved phenylalanine or tryptophan is present at the end of the CDR3, so a read error is the likely explanation. V gene TRBV12-3 or TRBV12-4 combines with J gene TRBJ1-1, with D possibly TRBD1 on 5 matching bases. CDR3 length: 12 residues. Here the CDR3 reads CASSAGSTGAFI. The CDR3 region has the DNA TGTGCCAGCAGCGCAGGGAGCACTGGAGCTTTCATT.

A remark on this clonotype: A read error is likely, as this CDR3 ends without the conserved phenylalanine or tryptophan. CDR3 nucleotide sequence: TGCGCCAGCAGCTTGTTTCTAGCGGGAGACGGTTCCTACAATGAGCAGTTCCTC. This sequence encodes CASSLFLAGDGSYNEQFL. The rearrangement joins TRBV4-2 to TRBJ2-1, with 10 bases lining up with TRBD2. The CDR3 is 18 residues long. CDR1 and CDR2 from the germline V gene are LGHNA and YNFKEQ.

About this clonotype itself: Germline is not matched at one junction end, which may reflect a read error. V usage is TRBV11-2 and J usage is TRBJ2-3, with D perhaps TRBD2 (5 bases). The CDR3 has 14 residues. The germline CDR1 and CDR2 sequences are SGHAT and FQNNGV. CDR3 coding DNA: TGTGCCAGCAGCATTCGGGATAGCACAGATACGCAGTATTTC. Encoded protein: CASSIRDSTDTQYF.

The table lists this clonotype with a few counts. The DNA of the CDR3 is TGTGCCAGCAGCGGTAGACGACCGTTCTTC. It yields the protein CASSGRRPFF. The chain joins TRBV11-2 to TRBJ2-1, with D unclear. CDR3 length equals 10 residues. Germline V gives CDR1 SGHAT, CDR2 FQNNGV. Trimming shortened V by 5 bases and J by 15 bases, and 11 bases separated the two germline ends. The full variable domain, rest sourced from reference TRBV11-2 and TRBJ2-1, is EAGVAQSPRYKIIEKRQSVAFWCNPISGHATLYWYQQILGQGPKLLIQFQNNGVVDDSQLPKDRFSAERLKGVDSTLKIQPAKLEDSAVYLCASSGRRPFFGPGTRLTVL.

On this clonotype itself: The conserved phenylalanine or tryptophan normally closing the CDR3 is absent here, so this likely arose from a read error. The chain uses TRBV19 and TRBJ1-1; D is unclear. Germline V CDR1 and CDR2: LNHDA, SQIVND (reference sequence). V lost 3 bases and J 0 bases, leaving 14 bases between the germline ends. This CDR3 contains 16 residues. The CDR3 protein is CASSMLVGSLNTEAFL. CDR3 sequence (DNA): TGTGCCAGTAGTATGCTCGTTGGCAGCTTGAACACTGAAGCTTTCCTT.

The chain combines TRBV12-3 or TRBV12-4 with TRBJ2-2, with unresolved D. The CDR3 extends over 15 amino acids. Trimming stripped 3 bases from V and 9 bases from J, with 17 bases between. For the CDR3, the DNA is TGTGCCAGCAGTTTGGGCGCCCCGAGAACCTGGGAGCTGTTTTTT. Translating gives CASSLGAPRTWELFF.